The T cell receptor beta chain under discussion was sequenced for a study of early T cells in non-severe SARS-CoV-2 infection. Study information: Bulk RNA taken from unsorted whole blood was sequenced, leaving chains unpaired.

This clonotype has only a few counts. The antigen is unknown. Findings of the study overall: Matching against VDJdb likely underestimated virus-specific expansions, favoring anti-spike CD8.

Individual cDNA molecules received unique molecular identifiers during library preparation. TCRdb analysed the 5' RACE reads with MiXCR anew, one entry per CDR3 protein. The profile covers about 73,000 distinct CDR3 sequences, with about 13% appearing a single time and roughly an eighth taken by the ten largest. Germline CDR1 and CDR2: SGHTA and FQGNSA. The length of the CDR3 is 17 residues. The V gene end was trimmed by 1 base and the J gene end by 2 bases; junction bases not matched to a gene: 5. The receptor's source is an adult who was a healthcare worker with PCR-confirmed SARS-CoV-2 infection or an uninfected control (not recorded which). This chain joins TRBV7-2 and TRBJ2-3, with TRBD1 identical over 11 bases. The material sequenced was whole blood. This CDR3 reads CASSLVAGQGDTDTQYF. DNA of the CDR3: TGTGCCAGCAGCTTAGTTGCGGGACAGGGGGACACAGATACGCAGTATTTT.